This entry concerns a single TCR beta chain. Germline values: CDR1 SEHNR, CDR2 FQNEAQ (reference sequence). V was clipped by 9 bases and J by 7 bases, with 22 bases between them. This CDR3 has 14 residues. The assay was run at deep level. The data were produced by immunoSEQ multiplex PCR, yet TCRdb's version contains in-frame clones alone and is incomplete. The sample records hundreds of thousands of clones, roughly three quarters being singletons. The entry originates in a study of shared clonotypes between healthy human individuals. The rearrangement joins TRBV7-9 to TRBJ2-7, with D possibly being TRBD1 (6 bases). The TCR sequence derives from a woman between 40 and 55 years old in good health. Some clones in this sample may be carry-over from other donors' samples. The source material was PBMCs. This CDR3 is CASGPDFRQGEQYF. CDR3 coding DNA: TGTGCCAGTGGCCCGGACTTTAGGCAGGGGGAGCAGTACTTC. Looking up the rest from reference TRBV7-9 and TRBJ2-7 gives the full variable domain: DTGVSQNPRHKITKRGQNVTFRCDPISEHNRLYWYRQTLGQGPEFLTYFQNEAQLEKSRLLSDRFSAERPKGSFSTLEIQRTEQGDSAMYLCASGPDFRQGEQYFGPGTRLTVT.